The T cell receptor beta chain under discussion was sequenced for a study of tumor-infiltrating lymphocytes in primary liver carcinoma. The wider study: Each of the growths was stage T1-T3 N0M0, extending roughly 4.2 to 11 cm across.

About this clonotype itself: The missing conserved phenylalanine or tryptophan at the end of this CDR3 makes a read error likely. It is unclear where the CDR3 begins or ends on the DNA, so no DNA is shown, and the CDR3 is as TCRdb lists it.

With 500 ng total RNA as template and a constant-region primer, TCR beta cDNA was made. Three-round nested multiplex PCR performed with slightly modified ARM-PCR produced the TCR beta libraries. TRBV1-TRBV30 forward and Cbeta reverse primers drove the first two roughly 10-cycle rounds. TCRdb called the multiplex PCR reads again in MiXCR, with one record for every CDR3 protein. The table records 25,000 or so distinct CDR3 sequences, around 77% of them present only once. The CDR3 is 15 amino acids in total, end residues counted. Germline V CDR1 and CDR2: LGHNA, YNFKEQ. For each extraction, RNA and DNA were obtained together from 20-30 mg of unsorted bulk tissue.

Sequenced material: liver tumor tissue from sampling region 5. The sample's subset: tumor region T5, tumor centre. The V and J genes are TRBV4-2 and TRBJ2-1. This receptor was identified in a woman under 40 with primary liver carcinoma and hepatitis B virus infection. The CDR3 sequence: CDSSQETQWTNEHFL.